The rows below give T cell receptor beta chains drawn from one sample of a study of blood T cell repertoires in COVID-19. Here immunoSEQ multiplex PCR was the method, and the copy in TCRdb shows in-frame clones only, minus some. This table holds 140,000 to 150,000 clones, around 84% found once. Material: peripheral blood. The receptors come from a human donor in a cohort sampled during active COVID-19. Each CDR3 is given without its conserved first and last residue. Each record gives: J gene, V gene, CDR3 protein.

TRBJ1-2 TRBV27 ASSSTTGLDGYT
TRBJ2-3 TRBV2 ASTISGATDTQY
TRBJ1-2 TRBV5-6 ASSLPGQGYGYT
TRBJ2-3 TRBV27 ASSPRDRVIDTQY
TRBJ1-2 TRBV4-2 ASSQDLAGSYGYT
TRBJ1-1 TRBV29-1 SVEVKGAKTEAF
TRBJ1-2 TRBV7-3 ASSSRPSEGANGYT
TRBJ2-1 TRBV3-1/TRBV3-2 ASSQDVSSYNEQF
TRBJ2-3 TRBV19 ASSMATGGTDTQY
TRBJ2-6 TRBV28 ASSSKGQTKTSRVPNVLT
TRBJ1-1 TRBV10-2 ARIVGNTEAF
TRBJ1-1 TRBV5-1 ASTLTGGADTEAF
TRBJ1-1 TRBV9 ANSYPLCEAF
TRBJ2-5 TRBV6-5 ASSQQETQY
TRBJ1-6 TRBV7-3 ASSLTDRGNSPLH
TRBJ2-2 TRBV7-3 ASSYRGSGELF
TRBJ2-3 TRBV5-1 ASSLGTSGGTSTDTQY
TRBJ1-3 TRBV9 ASSDSGTGGNTIY
TRBJ2-1 TRBV7-2 ASSPGTGHNEQF
TRBJ2-3 TRBV19 ASSSWTLSTDTQY
TRBJ1-6 TRBV4-2 ASSQGGGAENSPLH
TRBJ2-3 TRBV7-2 ASSSTGGLRTDTQY
TRBJ2-3 TRBV5-1 ASRWALSTDTQY
TRBJ1-5 TRBV27 ASSSTSGNQPQH
TRBJ2-3 TRBV13 ASSPTGGADTQY
TRBJ2-3 TRBV7-3 ASSPGRGSVGTDTQY
TRBJ1-2 TRBV25-1 ASSESRQGVLGGYT
TRBJ2-3 TRBV19 ASGDRGTDTQY
TRBJ2-7 TRBV29-1 SVGGGTYEQY
TRBJ2-3 TRBV5-1 ASSLSLAGPSTTDTQY
TRBJ2-5 TRBV10-3 ATSSSGGAGETQY
TRBJ1-1 TRBV6-5 ASSLRAGEAF
TRBJ1-2 TRBV5-8 ASSRDSVPDYGYT
TRBJ1-3 TRBV19 ASSISANSGNTIY
TRBJ2-5 TRBV9 ASSVNTGTSGQETQY
TRBJ1-2 TRBV20-1 SASLSDRGYGYT
TRBJ2-3 TRBV11-2 ASSFLGLAPSTDTQY
TRBJ1-2 TRBV2 ASSGDRGPIYGYT
TRBJ2-1 TRBV11-1 ASSFQLSTYNEQF
TRBJ1-4 TRBV2 ASSELRGSNEKLF